This T cell receptor beta chain was found in a study of blood T cell repertoires in COVID-19. At the level of the study: The cDNA or gDNA used as material had been derived from T cells, B-cell-depleted T cells, or PBMCs.

How the authors handled the data: Estimation of nucleated cell counts relied on the amplification of reference gene primers. Only in-frame clones appear in the TCRdb table, and some are missing; sequencing was by immunoSEQ multiplex PCR. V and J calls plus clone size are reproduced from that table; the DNA served to infer D and trimming. The table records just over 250,000 clones, 91% of them present only once. V trimming: 6 bases; J trimming: 3 bases; junction bases outside the gene matches: 4. The length of the CDR3 is 13 residues. Seattle patients were enrolled while actively infected and followed longitudinally.

J is TRBJ1-2 and V is TRBV12-3 or TRBV12-4; 7 nucleotides agree with TRBD1. The source of this sequence is a person under 30 with COVID-19, enrolled during active disease. Sequenced input: peripheral blood. This CDR3 reads CASRITGDYGYTF. The CDR3 DNA reads TGTGCCAGCAGAATTACAGGGGACTATGGCTACACCTTC.